These 7 T cell receptor beta chains came from one sample sequenced in a study of beta chain features in type 1 diabetes. Study observations and caveats: Type 1 diabetes patients had moderately but significantly shorter TCRB CDR3s in all four CD4+ subsets.

These receptors' antigens are unknown. Sequencing targeted expressed TCRB transcripts, as all isolated RNA had been reverse transcribed. This table comes from immunoSEQ multiplex PCR, and its TCRdb copy is limited to in-frame clones, with some not included. The sample includes over 200,000 clones, roughly 11% of them seen just once. Sequencing used naive CD4+ T cells from blood. The receptor set was obtained from a man between 25 and 39 years old with type 1 diabetes.

This chain links TRBV30 with TRBJ1-1; D remains ambiguous. The CDR3 spans 13 residues. Trimming cost V 1 base and J 6 bases, with 12 bases left between them. In germline, CDR1 is GTSNPN, CDR2 SVGIG (reference sequence). The CDR3, as DNA: TGTGCCTGGAGTGACCGCACCGGGGCTGAAGCTTTCTTT. Translated, it gives CAWSDRTGAEAFF.

This clone appeared a few times. The chain employs TRBV9 and TRBJ2-2; D is unresolved. CDR3 length: 13 residues. Germline loops: CDR1 SGDLS, CDR2 YYNGEE. Trimming took off 2 bases at V and 4 bases at J, with 6 bases between the two ends. CDR3 residues: CASSVIGTGELFF. The CDR3 DNA sequence: TGTGCCAGCAGCGTGATCGGCACCGGGGAGCTGTTTTTT.

The V and J genes are TRBV19 and TRBJ2-1; possible D gene TRBD2, 6 bases. V was cut by 6 bases and J by 2 bases, with 20 bases left in between. This CDR3 has 17 amino acids. Germline CDR1 LNHDA, CDR2 SQIVND (reference sequence). CDR3 loop: CASRQAGTPRPYNEQFF. CDR3 nucleotide sequence: TGTGCCAGTAGGCAAGCGGGCACACCCCGACCCTACAATGAGCAGTTCTTC.

This chain links TRBV4-2 with TRBJ1-1, with a tentative D call TRBD1 (5 bases). V was clipped by 0 bases and J by 4 bases, with 15 bases between them. CDR1 and CDR2 from the germline V gene are LGHNA and YNFKEQ. This CDR3 region has 16 residues. The CDR3 loop reads CASSQDLMGRGTEAFF. Here the CDR3 DNA reads TGTGCCAGCAGCCAAGATCTTATGGGAAGGGGCACTGAAGCTTTCTTT.

This clone was picked up a small number of times. The rearrangement joins TRBV28 to TRBJ2-5; the match to TRBD1 covers 10 bases. The CDR3 spans 18 residues. J was trimmed by 5 bases and V by 4 bases; bases with no gene match: 16. Germline CDR1 and CDR2: MDHEN and SYDVKM. DNA of the CDR3: TGTGCCAGCAGTTCGCCGACAGGGGGCCTTGGTCGGTCGGAGACCCAGTACTTC. Amino acids: CASSSPTGGLGRSETQYF. The full variable domain, completed using reference TRBV28 and TRBJ2-5, is DVKVTQSSRYLVKRTGEKVFLECVQDMDHENMFWYRQDPGLGLRLIYFSYDVKMKEKGDIPEGYSVSREKKERFSLILESASTNQTSMYLCASSSPTGGLGRSETQYFGPGTRLLVL.

This clone has a handful of counts. The V and J genes are TRBV30 and TRBJ1-1, with D unresolved. The V and J ends lost 2 bases and 14 bases respectively, with 18 bases between them. The CDR3 sequence is 12 residues long. The germline gives CDR1 GTSNPN, CDR2 SVGIG (reference sequence). CDR3 nucleotides: TGTGCCTGGAGTTCGGCCAGCAAGAATAGCTTCTTT. Translating gives CAWSSASKNSFF. The entire variable domain, with the rest obtained from reference TRBV30 and TRBJ1-1, is as follows: SQTIHQWPATLVQPVGSPLSLECTVEGTSNPNLYWYRQAAGRGLQLLFYSVGIGQISSEVPQNLSASRPQDRQFILSSKKLLLSDSGFYLCAWSSASKNSFFGQGTRLTVV.

The rearrangement joins TRBV18 to TRBJ1-2; TRBD1 might be the D (5 bases). The CDR3 covers 18 residues. V lost 2 bases, J lost 4 bases, and 23 bases lay in between. From germline, CDR1 is KGHSH and CDR2 LQKENI. The CDR3 loop reads CASSPTSWTGTELYGYTF. The CDR3 DNA follows: TGTGCCAGCTCACCAACCTCTTGGACCGGGACTGAACTCTATGGCTACACCTTC.